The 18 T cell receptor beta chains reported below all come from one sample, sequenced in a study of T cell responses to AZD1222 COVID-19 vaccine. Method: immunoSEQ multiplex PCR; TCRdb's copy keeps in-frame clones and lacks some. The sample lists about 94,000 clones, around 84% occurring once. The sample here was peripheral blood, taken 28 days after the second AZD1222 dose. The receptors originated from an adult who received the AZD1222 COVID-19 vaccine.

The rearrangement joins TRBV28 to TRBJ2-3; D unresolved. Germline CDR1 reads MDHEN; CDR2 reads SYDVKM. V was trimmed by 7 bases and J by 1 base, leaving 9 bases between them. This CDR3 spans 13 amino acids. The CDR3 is CASNGGGTDTQYF. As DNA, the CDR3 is TGTGCCAGCAATGGCGGAGGCACAGATACGCAGTATTTT.

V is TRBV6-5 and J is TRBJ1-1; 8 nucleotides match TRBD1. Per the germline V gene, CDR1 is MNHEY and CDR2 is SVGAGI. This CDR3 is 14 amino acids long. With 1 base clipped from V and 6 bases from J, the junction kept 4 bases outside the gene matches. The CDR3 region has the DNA TGTGCCAGCAGTTACTTTCAGGGGGCCCCTGAAGCTTTCTTT. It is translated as CASSYFQGAPEAFF.

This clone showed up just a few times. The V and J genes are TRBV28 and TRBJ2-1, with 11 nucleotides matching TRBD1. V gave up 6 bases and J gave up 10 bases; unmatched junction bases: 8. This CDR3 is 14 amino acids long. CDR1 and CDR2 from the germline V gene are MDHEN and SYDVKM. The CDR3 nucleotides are TGTGCCAGCAGCGGACAGGGGGCAACAAAGGAGCAGTTCTTC. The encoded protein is CASSGQGATKEQFF.

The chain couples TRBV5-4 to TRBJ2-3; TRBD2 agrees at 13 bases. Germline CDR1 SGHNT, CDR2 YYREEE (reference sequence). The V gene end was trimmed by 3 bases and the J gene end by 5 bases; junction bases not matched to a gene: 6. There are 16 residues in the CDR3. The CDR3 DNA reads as TGTGCCAGCAGCTATACTAGCGGGGGGGCCGGAGATACGCAGTATTTT. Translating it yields CASSYTSGGAGDTQYF.

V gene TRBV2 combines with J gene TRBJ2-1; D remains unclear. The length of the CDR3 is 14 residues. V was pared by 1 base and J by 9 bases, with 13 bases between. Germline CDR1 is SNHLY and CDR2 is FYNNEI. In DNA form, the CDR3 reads TGTGCCAGCAGTGAAGGTAGTAGCCTAAGTGAGCAGTTCTTC. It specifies CASSEGSSLSEQFF. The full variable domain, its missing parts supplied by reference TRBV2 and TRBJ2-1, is EPEVTQTPSHQVTQMGQEVILRCVPISNHLYFYWYRQILGQKVEFLVSFYNNEISEKSEIFDDQFSVERPDGSNFTLKIRSTKLEDSAMYFCASSEGSSLSEQFFGPGTRLTVL.

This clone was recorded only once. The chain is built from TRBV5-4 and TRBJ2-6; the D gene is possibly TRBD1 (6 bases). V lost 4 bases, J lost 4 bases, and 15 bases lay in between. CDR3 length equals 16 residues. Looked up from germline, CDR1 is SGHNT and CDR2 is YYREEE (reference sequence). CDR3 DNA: TGTGCCAGCAGCCCGCGGTCAGGGGTCGGGGCCAACGTCCTGACTTTC. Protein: CASSPRSGVGANVLTF.

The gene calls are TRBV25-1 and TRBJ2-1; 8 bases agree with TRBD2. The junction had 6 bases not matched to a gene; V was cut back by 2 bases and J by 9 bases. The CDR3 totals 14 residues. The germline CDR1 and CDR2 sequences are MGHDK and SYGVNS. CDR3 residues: CASSEPGLVTEQFF. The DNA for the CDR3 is TGTGCCAGCAGTGAACCGGGACTAGTTACTGAGCAGTTCTTC.

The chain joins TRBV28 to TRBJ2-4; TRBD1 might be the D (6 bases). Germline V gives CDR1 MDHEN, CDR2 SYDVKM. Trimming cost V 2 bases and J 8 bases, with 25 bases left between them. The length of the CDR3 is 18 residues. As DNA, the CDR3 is TGTGCCAGCAGTTTAAGTCACAGGGTTGATAATCGAGGAGACATTCAGTACTTC. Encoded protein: CASSLSHRVDNRGDIQYF.

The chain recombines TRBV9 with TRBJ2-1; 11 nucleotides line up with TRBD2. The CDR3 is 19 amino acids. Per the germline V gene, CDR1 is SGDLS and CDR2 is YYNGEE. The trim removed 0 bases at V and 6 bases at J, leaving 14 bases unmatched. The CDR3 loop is CASSVGSGRGLAEANEQFF. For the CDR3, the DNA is TGTGCCAGCAGCGTAGGATCCGGGAGGGGACTAGCGGAGGCCAATGAGCAGTTCTTC.

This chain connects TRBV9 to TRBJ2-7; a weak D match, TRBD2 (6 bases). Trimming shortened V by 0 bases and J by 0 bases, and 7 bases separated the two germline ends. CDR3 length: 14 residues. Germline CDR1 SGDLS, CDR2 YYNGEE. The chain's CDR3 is CASSVGTNSYEQYF. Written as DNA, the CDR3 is TGTGCCAGCAGCGTAGGGACTAACTCCTACGAGCAGTACTTC. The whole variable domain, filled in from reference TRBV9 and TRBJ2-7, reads DSGVTQTPKHLITATGQRVTLRCSPRSGDLSVYWYQQSLDQGLQFLIQYYNGEERAKGNILERFSAQQFPDLHSELNLSSLELGDSALYFCASSVGTNSYEQYFGPGTRLTVT.

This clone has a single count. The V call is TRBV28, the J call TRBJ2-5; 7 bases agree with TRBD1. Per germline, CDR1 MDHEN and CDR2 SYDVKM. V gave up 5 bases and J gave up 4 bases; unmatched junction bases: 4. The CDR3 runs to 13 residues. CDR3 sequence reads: CASSTGARETQYF. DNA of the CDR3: TGTGCCAGCAGTACAGGGGCCCGAGAGACCCAGTACTTC.

The CDR3 DNA sequence: TGCGCCAGCAGGGAGGACAGGGCCCCCTACGAGCAGTACTTC. Protein: CASREDRAPYEQYF. The rearrangement links TRBV10-2 to TRBJ2-7; 8 bases line up with TRBD1. V shed 6 bases, J shed 2 bases, and the junction held 6 bases outside the gene matches. This CDR3 is built from 14 residues. CDR1 and CDR2 from the germline V gene are WSHSY and SAAADI.

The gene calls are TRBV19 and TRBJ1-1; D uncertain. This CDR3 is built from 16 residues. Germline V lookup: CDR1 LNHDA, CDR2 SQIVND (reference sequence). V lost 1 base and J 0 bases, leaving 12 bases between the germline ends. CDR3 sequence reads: CASSIVQEFVNTEAFF. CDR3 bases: TGTGCCAGTAGTATAGTTCAGGAATTCGTGAACACTGAAGCTTTCTTT.

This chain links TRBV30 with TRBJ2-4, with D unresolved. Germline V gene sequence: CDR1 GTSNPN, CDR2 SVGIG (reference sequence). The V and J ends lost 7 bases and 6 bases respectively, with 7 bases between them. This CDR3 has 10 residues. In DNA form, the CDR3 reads TGTGCCTCCGGAGCAAACATTCAGTACTTC. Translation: CASGANIQYF.

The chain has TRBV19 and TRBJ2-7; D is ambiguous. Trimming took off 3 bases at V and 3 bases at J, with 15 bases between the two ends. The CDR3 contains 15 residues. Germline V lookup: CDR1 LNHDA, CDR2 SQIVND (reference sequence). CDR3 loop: CASSIEETPLYEQYF. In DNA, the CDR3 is TGTGCCAGTAGTATCGAAGAGACACCTCTCTACGAGCAGTACTTC. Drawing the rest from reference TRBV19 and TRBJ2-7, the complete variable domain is DGGITQSPKYLFRKEGQNVTLSCEQNLNHDAMYWYRQDPGQGLRLIYYSQIVNDFQKGDIAEGYSVSREKKESFPLTVTSAQKNPTAFYLCASSIEETPLYEQYFGPGTRLTVT.

Written as DNA, the CDR3 is TGTGCCAGCAGCCCCGGTTCAGATACGCAGTATTTT. It is translated as CASSPGSDTQYF. The rearrangement joins TRBV7-3 to TRBJ2-3; D remains ambiguous. The ends were cut back, 5 bases at V and 4 bases at J, with 7 bases in the middle. Germline CDR1 SGHTA, CDR2 FQGTGA. There are 12 residues in the CDR3. Using reference TRBV7-3 and TRBJ2-3 for the parts outside the CDR3, the full variable domain is GAGVSQTPSNKVTEKGKYVELRCDPISGHTALYWYRQSLGQGPEFLIYFQGTGAADDSGLPNDRFFAVRPEGSVSTLKIQRTERGDSAVYLCASSPGSDTQYFGPGTRLTVL.

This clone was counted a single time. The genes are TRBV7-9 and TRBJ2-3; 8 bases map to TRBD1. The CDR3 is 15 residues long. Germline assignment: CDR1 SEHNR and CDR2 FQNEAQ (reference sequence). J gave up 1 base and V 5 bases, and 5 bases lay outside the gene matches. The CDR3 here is CASSPQTGGTDTQYF. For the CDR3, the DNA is TGTGCCAGCAGCCCCCAGACAGGGGGCACAGATACGCAGTATTTT.

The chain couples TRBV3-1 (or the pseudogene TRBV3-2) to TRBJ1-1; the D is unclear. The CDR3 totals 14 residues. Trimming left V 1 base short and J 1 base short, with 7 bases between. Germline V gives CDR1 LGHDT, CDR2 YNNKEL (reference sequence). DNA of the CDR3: TGTGCCAGCAGCCAAGGGGGATGGAACACTGAAGCTTTCTTT. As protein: CASSQGGWNTEAFF.